This entry lists 18 T cell receptor beta chains sequenced from one sample in a study of blood T cell repertoires in COVID-19. Assay used: immunoSEQ multiplex PCR; TCRdb lists only in-frame clones, some missing. The repertoire holds a few hundred thousand clones, roughly 89% seen once, with 2.5% to 3% in the top ten. The material sequenced was PBMCs or T cells enriched from blood (not recorded which). Source of these receptors: a woman in her forties or fifties who had been exposed to COVID-19.

This clone showed up just once. The rearrangement joins TRBV5-1 to TRBJ2-7; possible D gene TRBD1, 5 bases. Trimming left V 3 bases short and J 1 base short, with 11 bases between. Germline V gene data show CDR1 as SGHRS and CDR2 as YFSETQ. This CDR3 contains 14 residues. CDR3: CASSWYSGSYEQYF. As DNA, the CDR3 is TGCGCCAGCAGCTGGTACTCAGGGTCCTACGAGCAGTACTTC.

The V gene is TRBV7-6, the J gene TRBJ1-4; no clear D. There are 15 residues in the CDR3. V lost 5 bases to trimming and J lost 0 bases, with 10 bases between them. CDR1 and CDR2 (germline): SGHVS, FNYEAQ. CDR3 sequence: CASSQEVSTNEKLFF. The CDR3, as DNA: TGTGCCAGCAGCCAAGAGGTGTCAACTAATGAAAAACTGTTTTTT.

The chain employs TRBV5-1 and TRBJ1-4; 9 bases are shared with TRBD1. Trimming took 2 bases from V and 8 from J; bases not matched to a gene: 7. Germline V gene sequence: CDR1 SGHRS, CDR2 YFSETQ. The CDR3 loop spans 15 amino acids. The CDR3 region is CASSLRTGAGEKLFF. In DNA, the CDR3 is TGCGCCAGCAGCTTAAGGACAGGGGCTGGGGAAAAACTGTTTTTT.

In its sample, this clone was seen once. V usage is TRBV6-5 and J usage is TRBJ1-3; TRBD1 aligns across 7 bases. Germline CDR1 and CDR2: MNHEY and SVGAGI. The CDR3 covers 14 residues. Trimming cost V 5 bases and J 3 bases; bases outside gene matches: 4. The CDR3 DNA reads TGTGCCAGCAGTCCGACAGGGTTTGGAAACACCATATATTTT. Encoded protein: CASSPTGFGNTIYF.

This chain connects TRBV28 to TRBJ1-5, with D possibly matching TRBD1 (6 bases). From germline, CDR1 is MDHEN and CDR2 SYDVKM. This CDR3 has 23 amino acids. The V end was cut by 6 bases, the J end by 0 bases, with 36 bases between. The CDR3 region is CASRLPAWGRGVQTAYSNQPQHF. In nucleotides, the CDR3 is TGTGCCAGCAGATTACCCGCTTGGGGGCGCGGCGTCCAGACGGCTTATAGCAATCAGCCCCAGCATTTT.

The chain employs TRBV27 and TRBJ2-5; D is possibly TRBD1 (6 bases). Trimming stripped 5 bases from V and 4 bases from J, with 14 bases between. From germline, CDR1 is MNHEY and CDR2 SMNVEV (reference sequence). The CDR3 sequence is 14 residues long. The CDR3 bases are TGTGCCAGCAGTCTACTTACGACAGGAGAGACCCAGTACTTC. Translation: CASSLLTTGETQYF.

The chain combines TRBV30 with TRBJ1-4, with D perhaps matching TRBD1 (6 bases). CDR1 GTSNPN and CDR2 SVGIG come from the germline V gene (reference sequence). V was shortened by 3 bases and J by 6 bases, with 14 bases between the two germline ends. This CDR3 is built from 14 residues. CDR3 region: CAWRKGENDEKLFF. The CDR3 DNA follows: TGTGCCTGGAGAAAGGGGGAGAATGATGAAAAACTGTTTTTT.

The V call is TRBV6-1, the J call TRBJ2-1; D is perhaps TRBD2 (5 bases). The CDR3 covers 12 residues. Between the trimmed V and J ends, which lost 3 bases and 7 bases, there was a span of 7 bases. Per the germline V gene, CDR1 is MNHNS and CDR2 is SASEGT. CDR3 sequence reads: CASSERVNEQFF. The CDR3 DNA reads TGTGCCAGCAGTGAGAGGGTTAATGAGCAGTTCTTC.

CDR3 sequence (DNA): TGTGCCATCAGAGCTGACAGGGGGCGTGAGCAGTTCTTC. Its translation: CAIRADRGREQFF. The chain is built from TRBV10-3 and TRBJ2-1, with 10 bases fitting TRBD1. The CDR3 totals 13 residues. Trimming at V came to 6 bases and at J to 9 bases, leaving 5 bases not matched to a gene. Germline V CDR1 and CDR2: ENHRY, SYGVKD.

This chain uses TRBV2 with TRBJ1-2; D unclear. The V end lost 7 bases, the J end lost 4 bases, and 16 bases lay between the germline ends. This CDR3 has 14 residues. Per the germline V gene, CDR1 is SNHLY and CDR2 is FYNNEI. The CDR3, as DNA: TGTGCCAGCACTTTATCTACCGCGAGCTATGGCTACACCTTC. It specifies CASTLSTASYGYTF.

This clone has a single count. The rearrangement joins TRBV4-1 to TRBJ2-1; 10 bases map to TRBD2. CDR1 is MGHRA, CDR2 YSYEKL, per germline. There are 19 residues in the CDR3. The J segment lost 9 bases and the V segment lost 0 bases, leaving 17 bases of the junction unmatched. Written as DNA, the CDR3 is TGCGCCAGCAGCCAAGAAGGACCAGGGATAAGCGGGGGGGCCCTTGAGCAGTTCTTC. This encodes CASSQEGPGISGGALEQFF.

The chain couples TRBV19 to TRBJ2-6, with a tentative D call TRBD1 (5 bases). The ends were cut back, 1 base at V and 0 bases at J, with 10 bases in the middle. Per the germline V gene, CDR1 is LNHDA and CDR2 is SQIVND (reference sequence). The CDR3 extends over 17 amino acids. The CDR3 loop reads CASSIGGQFSGANVLTF. The DNA for the CDR3 is TGTGCCAGTAGTATAGGAGGACAATTCTCTGGGGCCAACGTCCTGACTTTC.

The genes are TRBV5-4 and TRBJ1-4, with 8 bases aligning to TRBD1. The CDR3 runs 15 residues. Germline lookup yields CDR1 SGHNT and CDR2 YYREEE (reference sequence). J lost 8 bases, V lost 4 bases, and 10 bases had no gene match. For the CDR3, the DNA is TGTGCCAGCAGCACTACAGGGGGAAGGCAGGAAAAACTGTTTTTT. Encoded protein: CASSTTGGRQEKLFF.

J is TRBJ2-7 and V is TRBV5-4; D possibly corresponds to TRBD1 (6 bases). The germline V and J ends were trimmed by 1 base and 0 bases, with 14 bases remaining between them. Germline assignment: CDR1 SGHNT and CDR2 YYREEE (reference sequence). This CDR3 is built from 16 residues. The CDR3 spells CASSLHPQGISYEQYF. CDR3 nucleotide sequence: TGTGCCAGCAGCTTGCACCCACAGGGTATCTCCTACGAGCAGTACTTC.

The chain is built from TRBV10-3 and TRBJ1-6; TRBD1 matches 7 bases. CDR1 is ENHRY and CDR2 is SYGVKD in the germline V gene. Trimming took 6 bases from V and 5 from J; bases not matched to a gene: 4. The CDR3 has 14 amino acids. In DNA form, the CDR3 reads TGTGCCATCAGAGAGACAGGGAATAATTCACCCCTCCACTTT. It specifies CAIRETGNNSPLHF.

The chain recombines TRBV19 with TRBJ2-5; perhaps TRBD2 as D (6 bases). The V gene lost 6 bases and the J gene lost 0 bases, with 8 bases spanning the gap. The CDR3 covers 13 residues. The V gene's germline CDR1 is LNHDA and CDR2 SQIVND (reference sequence). This CDR3 reads CASSRDYQETQYF. The CDR3 nucleotides are TGTGCCAGTAGCCGGGACTACCAAGAGACCCAGTACTTC.

V and J are TRBV24-1 and TRBJ1-5; D not certain. In germline, CDR1 is KGHDR, CDR2 SFDVKD. This CDR3 contains 13 residues. Trimming stripped 2 bases from V and 9 bases from J, with 10 bases between. This CDR3 is CATSDSGSRPQHF. The DNA for the CDR3 is TGTGCCACCAGTGATTCGGGATCCCGGCCCCAGCATTTT.

The V and J genes are TRBV5-1 and TRBJ2-3; 11 nucleotides line up with TRBD2. Looked up from germline, CDR1 is SGHRS and CDR2 is YFSETQ. With V trimmed by 0 bases and J by 2 bases, 8 bases remained unmatched. The CDR3 is 18 amino acids. The CDR3 DNA follows: TGCGCCAGCAGCTTGGTAGGGACTAGCGGTCTCCCCACAGATACGCAGTATTTT. Translated: CASSLVGTSGLPTDTQYF.